One and the same sample provided the 26 T cell receptor beta chains below, sequenced in a study of CD8 T cells in Susac syndrome. With random hexamers, 0.5 to 1 ug RNA was reverse transcribed. In TCRdb, the immunoSEQ multiplex PCR reads were re-called with MiXCR into one record per CDR3 protein. This repertoire shows approximately 120,000 distinct CDR3 sequences, just over 90% found once; its top ten account for over 0.3%. The specimen sequenced was CD8+ T cells from PBMCs. Every receptor here comes from a human donor with multiple sclerosis.

The genes are TRBV10-3 and TRBJ2-7; 9 bases line up with TRBD1. The CDR3 totals 14 residues. V was clipped by 5 bases and J by 4 bases; unmatched bases: 6. In germline, CDR1 is ENHRY, CDR2 SYGVKD. The CDR3 region is CAISSGTGRYEQYF. In DNA form, the CDR3 reads TGTGCCATCAGTTCCGGGACAGGGAGGTACGAGCAGTACTTC.

This clonotype came up a few times. The V call is TRBV12-3 or TRBV12-4, the J call TRBJ1-1; D remains ambiguous. Trimming took 1 base from V and 1 from J, leaving 7 bases between them. CDR3 length: 14 residues. DNA of the CDR3: TGTGCCAGCAGTTTAGGTGGCCCGAACACTGAAGCTTTCTTT. Translation gives CASSLGGPNTEAFF.

The gene calls are TRBV20-1 and TRBJ1-4; D ambiguous. The CDR3 contains 15 residues. Germline CDR1 is DFQATT and CDR2 is SNEGSKA (reference sequence). Trimming left V 3 bases short and J 2 bases short, with 13 bases between. The CDR3 nucleotides are TGCAGTGCTAGTCTCCTGACGGGGACTAATGAAAAACTGTTTTTT. Its translation: CSASLLTGTNEKLFF.

In DNA form, the CDR3 reads TGCAGTGCTACCCAGGTTACTGAAGCTTTCTTT. Amino acid sequence: CSATQVTEAFF. This sequence joins TRBV20-1 and TRBJ1-1; no clear D. The V and J ends lost 4 bases and 5 bases respectively, with 8 bases between them. Per the germline V gene, CDR1 is DFQATT and CDR2 is SNEGSKA (reference sequence). The CDR3 runs 11 residues.

The chain links TRBV7-9 to TRBJ2-5; no definite D call. Per germline, CDR1 SEHNR and CDR2 FQNEAQ (reference sequence). The CDR3 contains 15 residues. V dropped 1 base and J dropped 5 bases, with 14 bases sitting between them. This CDR3 reads CASSLGEVPSETQYF. The DNA for the CDR3 is TGTGCCAGCAGCTTAGGCGAAGTTCCCTCGGAGACCCAGTACTTC.

The V gene is TRBV11-2, the J gene TRBJ2-7, with a possible D match to TRBD1 (6 bases). V was pared by 5 bases and J by 7 bases, with 15 bases between. From germline, CDR1 is SGHAT and CDR2 FQNNGV. The CDR3 is made up of 13 amino acids. The DNA for the CDR3 is TGTGCCAGCAGCCCAGGGACATTACTGGAGCAGTACTTC. Amino acids: CASSPGTLLEQYF.

To note about this clonotype: One end of the junction varies from germline; a read error may be responsible. The V call is TRBV10-2, the J call TRBJ2-7; D perhaps matches TRBD2 (5 bases). Looked up from germline, CDR1 is WSHSY and CDR2 is SAAADI. This CDR3 contains 11 residues. CDR3 coding DNA: TGCGCCAGCAGTGAGTGGAGGACTTGGTCTTTC. As protein: CASSEWRTWSF.

V usage is TRBV3-1 and J usage is TRBJ2-5; 7 positions match TRBD2. V was clipped by 0 bases and J by 0 bases; unmatched bases: 4. CDR3 length: 16 amino acids. The germline V gene has CDR1 LGHDT and CDR2 YNNKEL (reference sequence). This chain's CDR3 is CASSQDREVYQETQYF. Here the CDR3 DNA reads TGTGCCAGCAGCCAAGATCGGGAGGTGTACCAAGAGACCCAGTACTTC.

V and J are TRBV29-1 and TRBJ1-2, with 7 bases fitting TRBD1. This CDR3 is built from 13 residues. V lost 3 bases and J lost 7; bases outside the gene matches: 8. The germline V gene has CDR1 SQVTM and CDR2 ANQGSEA. This CDR3 reads CSVDLQGMAGYTF. The CDR3 region has the DNA TGCAGCGTTGATTTACAGGGGATGGCTGGCTACACCTTC.

The chain recombines TRBV23-1 with TRBJ1-3, with 8 bases that match TRBD1. TRBV23-1 is known as an ORF, though its function is uncertain. V gave up 8 bases and J gave up 0 bases; unmatched junction bases: 9. The CDR3 extends over 16 amino acids. This chain's CDR3 is CASARQGPRSGNTIYF. Written as DNA, the CDR3 is TGCGCCAGCGCTAGACAGGGGCCTCGCTCTGGAAACACCATATATTTT.

V is TRBV4-1 and J is TRBJ2-7; D call uncertain. V gave up 1 base and J gave up 5 bases, with 12 bases separating them. The CDR3 runs to 14 residues. CDR1 MGHRA and CDR2 YSYEKL come from the germline V gene. The CDR3 sequence: CASSQAKGIDEQYF. In DNA, the CDR3 is TGCGCCAGCAGCCAAGCGAAGGGTATCGACGAGCAGTACTTC.

The chain carries TRBV4-1 and TRBJ2-6; D unresolved. The CDR3 runs to 14 residues. V was trimmed by 3 bases and J by 4 bases, leaving 7 bases between them. The germline V gene encodes CDR1 MGHRA and CDR2 YSYEKL. CDR3 in DNA: TGCGCCAGCAGCCAGACCGCCGGGGCCAACGTCCTGACTTTC. Translation gives CASSQTAGANVLTF.

The genes are TRBV24-1 and TRBJ2-1, with a weak D call TRBD2 (6 bases). In germline, CDR1 is KGHDR, CDR2 SFDVKD. V was pared by 6 bases and J by 5 bases, with 13 bases between. This CDR3 is built from 14 residues. Here the CDR3 reads CATSTLADNNEQFF. CDR3 sequence (DNA): TGTGCCACCAGTACACTAGCAGACAACAATGAGCAGTTCTTC.

This clonotype was seen only once. The rearrangement uses TRBV13 and TRBJ1-2; D remains ambiguous. CDR3 length: 17 residues. Germline V gives CDR1 PRHDT, CDR2 FYEKMQ (reference sequence). Between the trimmed V and J ends, which lost 1 base and 5 bases, there was a span of 20 bases. This CDR3 reads CASSLEGRSAGGYGYTF. As DNA, the CDR3 is TGTGCCAGCAGCTTAGAAGGCCGTAGCGCGGGAGGGTATGGCTACACCTTC.

The V gene is TRBV6-5, the J gene TRBJ2-7; D is possibly TRBD2 (5 bases). The CDR3 loop spans 15 amino acids. V was clipped by 2 bases and J by 7 bases, with 18 bases between them. The germline gives CDR1 MNHEY, CDR2 SVGAGI. This chain's CDR3 is CASSYTLTGLGEQYF. The CDR3 coding sequence is TGTGCCAGCAGTTACACCCTGACGGGGTTGGGAGAGCAGTACTTC.

The chain links TRBV2 to TRBJ1-6; D is ambiguous. V gave up 11 bases and J gave up 7 bases, with 18 bases separating them. The CDR3 length is 14 residues. Per the germline V gene, CDR1 is SNHLY and CDR2 is FYNNEI. The CDR3 loop is CAARREQLNSPLHF. CDR3 nucleotides: TGTGCCGCGCGGAGAGAACAGCTAAATTCACCCCTCCACTTT.

This sequence joins TRBV4-1 and TRBJ1-1; unclear D gene. V lost 4 bases and J lost 3, with 12 bases in between. CDR3 length equals 14 residues. In germline, CDR1 is MGHRA, CDR2 YSYEKL. The CDR3 DNA reads TGCGCCAGCAGCCCCTTAAGGCGCTACACTGAAGCTTTCTTT. As protein: CASSPLRRYTEAFF.

The chain joins TRBV29-1 to TRBJ2-1; D is unresolved. This CDR3 has 8 amino acids. From germline, CDR1 is SQVTM and CDR2 ANQGSEA. Trimming shortened V by 8 bases and J by 13 bases, and 9 bases separated the two germline ends. CDR3 sequence reads: CSFPPQFF. Here the CDR3 DNA reads TGCAGCTTTCCGCCCCAGTTCTTC.

J is TRBJ1-2 and V is TRBV10-2; 8 bases match TRBD1. The V and J ends lost 6 bases and 3 bases, in that order; junction bases with no gene match: 6. This CDR3 spans 14 amino acids. In germline, CDR1 is WSHSY, CDR2 SAAADI. The CDR3 protein is CASSEDRVYYGYTF. The CDR3 bases are TGCGCCAGCAGCGAGGACAGGGTGTACTATGGCTACACCTTC.

The genes are TRBV10-3 and TRBJ1-1; no clear D. CDR3 length: 15 residues. Trimming took 6 bases from V and 3 from J, leaving 17 bases between them. Germline CDR1 is ENHRY and CDR2 is SYGVKD. DNA for the CDR3: TGTGCCATCAGCGGTCTCGGTATGTGGGACACTGAAGCTTTCTTT. This sequence encodes CAISGLGMWDTEAFF.

The chain links TRBV29-1 to TRBJ1-3, with D possibly TRBD1 on 6 matching bases. The CDR3 extends over 14 amino acids. Trimming pared 4 bases from V and 8 bases from J, leaving 18 bases between. Germline V CDR1 and CDR2: SQVTM, ANQGSEA. CDR3: CSVVIRGQGYTIYF. The CDR3 DNA is TGCAGCGTTGTTATCAGGGGTCAAGGTTACACCATATATTTT.

The J gene is TRBJ2-5, the V gene TRBV13; 7 nucleotides match TRBD1. V was clipped by 5 bases and J by 4 bases; unmatched bases: 4. The CDR3 has 13 amino acids. Germline lookup yields CDR1 PRHDT and CDR2 FYEKMQ (reference sequence). The CDR3 region is CASSPRQGETQYF. CDR3 nucleotides: TGTGCCAGCAGCCCCAGACAGGGAGAGACCCAGTACTTC.

The rearrangement joins TRBV9 to TRBJ1-6; no clear D gene. V lost 0 bases and J lost 8, with 9 bases in between. Germline CDR1 is SGDLS and CDR2 is YYNGEE. There are 14 residues in the CDR3. CDR3 protein: CASSVAQGHSPLHF. CDR3 DNA sequence: TGTGCCAGCAGCGTAGCACAAGGACATTCACCCCTCCACTTT.

The J gene is TRBJ2-4, the V gene TRBV4-2; D not resolved. This CDR3 contains 15 residues. In germline, CDR1 is LGHNA, CDR2 YNFKEQ. V was pared by 0 bases and J by 1 base, with 7 bases between. CDR3 bases: TGTGCCAGCAGCCAAGACGACGGGGCCAAAAACATTCAGTACTTC. Its protein is CASSQDDGAKNIQYF.

The chain has TRBV7-9 and TRBJ1-5; D is perhaps TRBD1 (5 bases). The CDR3 extends over 15 amino acids. Trimming stripped 5 bases from V and 4 bases from J, with 15 bases between. Germline CDR1 is SEHNR and CDR2 is FQNEAQ (reference sequence). CDR3 residues: CASSRGGKRNQPQHF. The CDR3, as DNA: TGTGCCAGCAGCCGGGGGGGAAAAAGGAATCAGCCCCAGCATTTT.

The rearrangement uses TRBV4-1 and TRBJ2-7; D is uncertain. Trimming took 0 bases from V and 1 from J, leaving 7 bases between them. The germline V gene has CDR1 MGHRA and CDR2 YSYEKL. The CDR3 contains 14 residues. The CDR3 DNA reads as TGCGCCAGCAGCCAAGAAGGCCGATCCTACGAGCAGTACTTC. Its protein product is CASSQEGRSYEQYF.